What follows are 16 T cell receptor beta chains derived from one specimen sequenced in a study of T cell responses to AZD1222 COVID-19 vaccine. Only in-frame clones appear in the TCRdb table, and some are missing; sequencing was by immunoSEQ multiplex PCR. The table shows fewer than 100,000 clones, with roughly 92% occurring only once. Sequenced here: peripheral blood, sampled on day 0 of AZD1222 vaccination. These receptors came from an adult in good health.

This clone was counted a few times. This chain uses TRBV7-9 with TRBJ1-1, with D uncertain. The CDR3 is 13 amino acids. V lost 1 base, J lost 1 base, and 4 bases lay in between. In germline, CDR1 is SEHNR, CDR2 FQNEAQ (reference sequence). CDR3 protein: CASSLEGNTEAFF. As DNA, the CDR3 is TGTGCCAGCAGCTTAGAGGGGAACACTGAAGCTTTCTTT.

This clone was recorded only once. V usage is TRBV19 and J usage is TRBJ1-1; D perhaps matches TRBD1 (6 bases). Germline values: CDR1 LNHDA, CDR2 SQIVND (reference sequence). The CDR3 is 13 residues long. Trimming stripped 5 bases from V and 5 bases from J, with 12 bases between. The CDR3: CASSPGVGTEAFF. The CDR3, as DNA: TGTGCCAGTAGTCCAGGGGTGGGTACTGAAGCTTTCTTT.

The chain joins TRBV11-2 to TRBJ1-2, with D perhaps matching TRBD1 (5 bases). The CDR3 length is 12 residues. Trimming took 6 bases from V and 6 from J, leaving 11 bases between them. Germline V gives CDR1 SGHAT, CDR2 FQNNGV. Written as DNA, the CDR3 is TGTGCCAGCAGTTTGGGGCGGAATGGCTACACCTTC. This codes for CASSLGRNGYTF.

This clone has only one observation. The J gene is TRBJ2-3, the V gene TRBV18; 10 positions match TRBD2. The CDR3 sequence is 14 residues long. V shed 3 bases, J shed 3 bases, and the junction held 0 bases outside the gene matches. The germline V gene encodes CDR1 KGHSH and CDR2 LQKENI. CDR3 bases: TGTGCCAGCTCACCTAGCGGGAGGACAGATACGCAGTATTTT. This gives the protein CASSPSGRTDTQYF.

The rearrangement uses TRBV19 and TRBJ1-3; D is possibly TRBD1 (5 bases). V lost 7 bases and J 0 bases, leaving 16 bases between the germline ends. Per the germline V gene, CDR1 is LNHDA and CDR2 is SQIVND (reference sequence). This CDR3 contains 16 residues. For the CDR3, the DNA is TGTGCCAGTACCTATCCCCGGGGACTCTCTGGAAACACCATATATTTT. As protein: CASTYPRGLSGNTIYF.

CDR3 sequence: CASSHPVGPYEQYF. In nucleotides, the CDR3 is TGTGCCAGCAGCCATCCGGTTGGCCCCTACGAGCAGTACTTC. The rearrangement links TRBV7-8 to TRBJ2-7; D is unclear. The CDR3 length is 14 residues. Germline V gives CDR1 SGHVS, CDR2 FQNEAQ. Trimming stripped 5 bases from V and 2 bases from J, with 13 bases between. The whole variable domain, filled in from reference TRBV7-8 and TRBJ2-7, reads GAGVSQSPRYKVAKRGQDVALRCDPISGHVSLFWYQQALGQGPEFLTYFQNEAQLDKSGLPSDRFFAERPEGSVSTLKIQRTQQEDSAVYLCASSHPVGPYEQYFGPGTRLTVT.

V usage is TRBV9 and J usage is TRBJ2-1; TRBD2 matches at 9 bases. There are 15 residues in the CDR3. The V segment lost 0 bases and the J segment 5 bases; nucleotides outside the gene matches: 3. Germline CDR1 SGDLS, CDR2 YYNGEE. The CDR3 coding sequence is TGTGCCAGCAGCGTAGGGACTAGCGAAAACAATGAGCAGTTCTTC. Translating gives CASSVGTSENNEQFF.

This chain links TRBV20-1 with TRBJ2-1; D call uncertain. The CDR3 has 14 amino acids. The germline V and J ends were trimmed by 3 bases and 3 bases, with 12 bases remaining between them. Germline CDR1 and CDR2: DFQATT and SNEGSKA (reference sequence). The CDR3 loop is CSASVPRDYNEQFF. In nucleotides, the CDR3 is TGCAGTGCTAGTGTCCCAAGGGACTACAATGAGCAGTTCTTC.

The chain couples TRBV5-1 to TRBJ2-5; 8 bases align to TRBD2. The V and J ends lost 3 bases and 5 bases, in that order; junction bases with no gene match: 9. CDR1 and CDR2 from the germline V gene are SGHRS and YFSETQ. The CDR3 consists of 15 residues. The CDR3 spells CASSSGGGLWETQYF. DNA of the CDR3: TGCGCCAGCAGCTCCGGCGGGGGGTTGTGGGAGACCCAGTACTTC.

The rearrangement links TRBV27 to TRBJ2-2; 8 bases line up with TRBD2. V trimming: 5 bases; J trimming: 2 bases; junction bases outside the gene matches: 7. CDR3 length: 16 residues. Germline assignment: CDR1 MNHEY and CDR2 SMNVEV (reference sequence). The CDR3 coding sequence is TGTGCCAGCAGTCCCAAGCGGGGGTTAAACACCGGGGAGCTGTTTTTT. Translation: CASSPKRGLNTGELFF.

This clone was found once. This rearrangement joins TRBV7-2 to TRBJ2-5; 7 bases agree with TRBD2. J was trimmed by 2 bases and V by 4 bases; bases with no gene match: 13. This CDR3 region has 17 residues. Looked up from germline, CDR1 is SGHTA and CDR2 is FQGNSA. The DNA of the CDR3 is TGTGCCAGCAGCTACCTTGCGCCGGGGCGGGGGCAAGAGACCCAGTACTTC. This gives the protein CASSYLAPGRGQETQYF.

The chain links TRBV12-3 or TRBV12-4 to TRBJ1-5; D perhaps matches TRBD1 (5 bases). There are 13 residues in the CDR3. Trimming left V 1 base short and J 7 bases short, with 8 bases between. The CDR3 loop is CASSLGGTQPQHF. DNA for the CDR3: TGTGCCAGCAGTTTAGGAGGGACCCAGCCCCAGCATTTT.

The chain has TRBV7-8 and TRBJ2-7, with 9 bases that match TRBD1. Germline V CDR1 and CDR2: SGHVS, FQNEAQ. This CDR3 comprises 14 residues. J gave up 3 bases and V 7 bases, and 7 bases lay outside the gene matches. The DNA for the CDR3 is TGTGCCAGCACCACTCCGGGACAGGGCTACGAGCAGTACTTC. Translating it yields CASTTPGQGYEQYF.

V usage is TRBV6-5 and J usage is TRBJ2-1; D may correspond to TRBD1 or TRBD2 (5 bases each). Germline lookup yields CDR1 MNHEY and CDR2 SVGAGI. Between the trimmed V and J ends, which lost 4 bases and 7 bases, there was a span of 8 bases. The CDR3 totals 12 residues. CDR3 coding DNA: TGTGCCAGCAGTTCGAGGGGTAATGAGCAGTTCTTC. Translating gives CASSSRGNEQFF.

The CDR3 spells CASSFFGTNQETQYF. CDR3 nucleotides: TGTGCCAGCAGCTTCTTTGGGACCAATCAAGAGACCCAGTACTTC. The rearrangement uses TRBV7-8 and TRBJ2-5; D might be TRBD1 or TRBD2, each matching 5 bases. CDR1 and CDR2 (germline): SGHVS, FQNEAQ. This CDR3 comprises 15 residues. Trimming removed 3 bases at V and 2 bases at J, with 13 bases between.

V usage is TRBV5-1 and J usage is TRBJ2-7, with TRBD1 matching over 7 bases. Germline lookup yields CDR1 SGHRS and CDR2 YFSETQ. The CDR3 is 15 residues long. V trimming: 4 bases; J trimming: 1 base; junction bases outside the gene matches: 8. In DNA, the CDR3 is TGCGCCAGCAGCCCAATGGGACAGACGTCCTACGAGCAGTACTTC. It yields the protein CASSPMGQTSYEQYF.